This T cell receptor (beta chain) stems from a study of T cells in Graves' hyperthyroidism and ophthalmopathy. Study-wide background: Peripheral blood collection took place at initial diagnosis, before any treatment.

In its sample, this clonotype was seen many times. TCR beta CDR3 sequences were amplified from RNA transcripts. The HTBI primer set drove a first-round RT-PCR of the TCR CDR3. TCRdb redid the calling of the multiplex PCR reads with MiXCR, one entry per CDR3 protein. In the table there are hundreds of thousands of distinct CDR3 sequences, around 15% of which are singletons. The CDR3 spans 14 residues. Germline V gene data show CDR1 as SGHAT and CDR2 as FQNNGV. The ends were cut back, 5 bases at V and 7 bases at J, with 17 bases in the middle. V and J are TRBV11-2 and TRBJ1-1, with D possibly TRBD1 on 5 matching bases. This TCR came from a woman aged 18-29 years with Graves' ophthalmopathy. Input material: blood. CDR3 in amino acids: CASSPPGRPLEAFF. DNA for the CDR3: TGTGCCAGCAGCCCTCCAGGGAGACCCCTTGAAGCTTTCTTT.